The following is a TCR beta chain sequence with its context. This specimen belongs to a study of blood T cell repertoires in COVID-19. The method was immunoSEQ multiplex PCR; TCRdb's version includes in-frame clones alone and lacks a portion of them. The sample carries 210,000 or so clones, around 85% recorded once. In germline, CDR1 is SGHRS, CDR2 YFSETQ. Trimming cost V 4 bases and J 1 base, with 11 bases left between them. The CDR3 totals 15 residues. The chain employs TRBV5-1 and TRBJ2-2, with D maybe TRBD2 (6 bases). Material for sequencing was peripheral blood. This receptor was identified in a woman in her 50s with acute or convalescent COVID-19. The CDR3 bases are TGCGCCAGCAGCCAGCTCGGGGGGAACACCGGGGAGCTGTTTTTT. Amino acids: CASSQLGGNTGELFF.